These T cell receptor beta chains were read from a single sample in a study of shared clonotypes between healthy human individuals. Profiling relied on immunoSEQ multiplex PCR, and the TCRdb table lists in-frame clones only, not all of them. The sample yields about 600,000 clones, approximately 97% seen once. Sequences were obtained from naive CD4+ T cells sorted from blood. The receptors here all came from a woman younger than 45 in good health. The CDR3 runs from the conserved cysteine through the conserved F or W. D genes are given only for firm matches. Rows may omit the clone size; those that give it use once, few, many or a size class.

v_gene	abundance	d_gene	j_gene	CDR3nt	CDR3aa
TRBV5-5	NA	TRBD2	TRBJ2-7	TGTGCCAGCAGCTTGGGGCTAGCGGGGCTCTACGAGCAGTACTTC	CASSLGLAGLYEQYF
TRBV11-3	NA	TRBD2	TRBJ2-2	TGTGCCAGCAGCTCAGGTGGCGGGAGGGCGGACGGGGAGCTGTTTTTT	CASSSGGGRADGELFF
TRBV19	NA	NA	TRBJ1-1	TGTGCCAGTAGTACGCAGGGTTCCACTGAAGCTTTCTTT	CASSTQGSTEAFF
TRBV6-6	NA	TRBD2	TRBJ2-1	TGTGCCAGCAGTACTCGGGGGGGACCCTACAATGAGCAGTTCTTC	CASSTRGGPYNEQFF
TRBV7-2	NA	NA	TRBJ1-1	TGTGCCAGCAGCTTAATGACGGAAGGGGTCACTGAAGCTTTCTTT	CASSLMTEGVTEAFF
TRBV5-1	once	TRBD2	TRBJ2-5	TGCGCCAGCAGCTTGACTAGCGGCCCGGAGACCCAGTACTTC	CASSLTSGPETQYF
TRBV28	NA	NA	TRBJ1-2	TGTGCCAGCAGTTTAGGGCAGGGTATATTCTACACCTTC	CASSLGQGIFYTF
TRBV6-6	once	TRBD1	TRBJ2-7	TGTGCCAGCAGTTTAAAGGGACAGGGCTACGAGCAGTACTTC	CASSLKGQGYEQYF
TRBV5-1	NA	TRBD1	TRBJ1-5	TGCGCCAGCAGCAGGACGACAGGGCCGAATCAGCCCCAGCATTTT	CASSRTTGPNQPQHF
TRBV6-1	NA	TRBD1	TRBJ2-7	TGTGCCAGCAGTCGGCCCGGGACAGACTCCTACGAGCAGTACTTC	CASSRPGTDSYEQYF